This T cell receptor beta chain originates from a study of neurological immune-mediated disorders. Turning to the study itself: A relapsing-remitting course was seen in about 90% of the roughly 35 multiple sclerosis patients and a secondary progressive course in 3. Regarding the study as a whole: The phylogenetic placement of 18 of 34 multiple sclerosis patients' repertoires in one related-CDR3 cluster constitutes a possible signature.

The authors produced cDNA by 5'RACE using 10-nucleotide random UMIs. Via MiXCR, TCRdb re-called the 5' RACE reads, giving one row per CDR3 protein. This sample carries 55,000 to 75,000 distinct CDR3 sequences, about 2.5% of them seen once, and the ten largest clones take about 3%. From 2 million PBMCs stored at -80 C, the unsorted libraries were generated. This clonotype has at least ten counts. Its antigen is not known. V lost 1 base to trimming and J lost 7 bases, with 6 bases between them. Germline CDR1 is SEHNR and CDR2 is FQNEAQ (reference sequence). The CDR3 totals 12 residues. V usage is TRBV7-9 and J usage is TRBJ2-3, with unresolved D. Sequenced material: PBMCs. The receptor was derived from a man aged 45 to 65 with multiple sclerosis. As DNA, the CDR3 is TGTGCCAGCAGCTTAGAGGGTTATACGCAGTATTTT. Translating it yields CASSLEGYTQYF.